This TCR beta chain was sequenced during a study of shared clonotypes between healthy human individuals. TCRdb's table, derived via immunoSEQ multiplex PCR, lists solely in-frame clones and lacks some. The sample includes about 2,100,000 clones, approximately 94% of them seen just once. Positively selected for CCR7, the CD45RO-negative cells used as naive CD8 cells excluded terminally differentiated effector memory CD45RA+ cells. The clonotype originates from a man between 18 and 35 years old in good health. Some clones in this sample may be carry-over from other donors' samples. What was sequenced was naive CD8+ T cells from PBMCs.

Written as DNA, the CDR3 is TGTGCCAGCAGCTACTCGACCGGGGGGCTGGGGAGCTCTGGGGCCAACGTCCTGACTTTC. This encodes CASSYSTGGLGSSGANVLTF. This sequence joins TRBV5-8 and TRBJ2-6, with D maybe TRBD2 (7 bases). The CDR3 is 20 amino acids. Looked up from germline, CDR1 is SGHTS and CDR2 is YDEGEE. Trimming stripped 3 bases from V and 0 bases from J, with 22 bases between. Based on the CDR3 plus reference TRBV5-8 and TRBJ2-6, the full variable domain is EAGVTQSPTHLIKTRGQQATLRCSPISGHTSVYWYQQALGLGLQFLLWYDEGEERNRGNFPPRFSGRQFPNYSSELNVNALELEDSALYLCASSYSTGGLGSSGANVLTFGAGSRLTVL.